What follows are 29 T cell receptor beta chains derived from one specimen sequenced in a study of beta chain features in type 1 diabetes. The isolated RNA, all of it, was reverse transcribed, so expressed TCRB transcripts were what got sequenced. This table comes from immunoSEQ multiplex PCR, and its TCRdb copy is limited to in-frame clones, with some not included. The sample holds over 350,000 clones, about 15% seen once. Sequencing used naive CD4+ T cells from blood. The receptors derive from a woman aged 18-29 years in good health.

The chain joins TRBV4-3 to TRBJ2-3; no definite D call. V lost 1 base, J lost 4 bases, and 6 bases lay in between. Germline CDR1 reads LGHNA; CDR2 reads YSLEER. The CDR3 contains 13 residues. The CDR3 DNA sequence: TGCGCCAGCAGCCAAGTCAGATCAGATACGCAGTATTTT. Translation gives CASSQVRSDTQYF.

This clone was counted only a few times. The chain has TRBV18 and TRBJ2-1; no definite D call. Germline V lookup: CDR1 KGHSH, CDR2 LQKENI. This CDR3 comprises 12 residues. V lost 4 bases and J lost 5, with 6 bases in between. CDR3 DNA sequence: TGTGCCAGCTCACTACTGGACAATGAGCAGTTCTTC. It is translated as CASSLLDNEQFF.

This clone was seen only a few times. The chain employs TRBV7-2 and TRBJ2-4; 8 bases line up with TRBD1. J gave up 7 bases and V 1 base, and 3 bases lay outside the gene matches. The CDR3 totals 14 residues. CDR1 SGHTA and CDR2 FQGNSA come from the germline V gene. For the CDR3, the DNA is TGTGCCAGCAGCTTAGACAGGGGGTCGAACATTCAGTACTTC. Its translation is CASSLDRGSNIQYF. Full variable domain (missing parts from reference TRBV7-2 and TRBJ2-4): GAGVSQSPSNKVTEKGKDVELRCDPISGHTALYWYRQSLGQGLEFLIYFQGNSAPDKSGLPSDRFSAERTGGSVSTLTIQRTQQEDSAVYLCASSLDRGSNIQYFGAGTRLSVL.

The J gene is TRBJ2-7, the V gene TRBV30; D possibly corresponds to TRBD1 (6 bases). CDR3 size: 15 residues. Germline CDR1 GTSNPN, CDR2 SVGIG (reference sequence). V was trimmed by 1 base and J by 1 base, leaving 14 bases between them. CDR3 sequence (DNA): TGTGCCTGGAGTGGGTCTCGGACAGCGTCCTACGAGCAGTACTTC. This codes for CAWSGSRTASYEQYF.

V and J are TRBV2 and TRBJ1-5; D is uncertain. Germline V gene lookup returns CDR1 SNHLY and CDR2 FYNNEI. CDR3 length: 14 residues. V lost 7 bases and J 1 base, leaving 11 bases between the germline ends. The CDR3 sequence is CASTDANSNQPQHF. The CDR3 DNA follows: TGTGCCAGCACTGACGCGAACAGCAATCAGCCCCAGCATTTT. The full variable domain, in which reference TRBV2 and TRBJ1-5 provide the parts outside the CDR3, is EPEVTQTPSHQVTQMGQEVILRCVPISNHLYFYWYRQILGQKVEFLVSFYNNEISEKSEIFDDQFSVERPDGSNFTLKIRSTKLEDSAMYFCASTDANSNQPQHFGDGTRLSIL.

The chain couples TRBV7-6 to TRBJ2-1, with 8 positions matching TRBD2. J lost 6 bases, V lost 7 bases, and 14 bases had no gene match. The CDR3 spans 16 residues. CDR1 and CDR2 (germline): SGHVS, FNYEAQ. For the CDR3, the DNA is TGTGCCAGCAAGGAAACAGCGGGAGTAGGGGCCAATGAGCAGTTCTTC. It is translated as CASKETAGVGANEQFF. Full variable domain (remainder filled in from reference TRBV7-6 and TRBJ2-1): GAGVSQSPRYKVTKRGQDVALRCDPISGHVSLYWYRQALGQGPEFLTYFNYEAQQDKSGLPNDRFSAERPEGSISTLTIQRTEQRDSAMYRCASKETAGVGANEQFFGPGTRLTVL.

V gene TRBV5-1 combines with J gene TRBJ1-5; perhaps TRBD1 as D (5 bases). The CDR3 is 15 residues long. Germline V gene sequence: CDR1 SGHRS, CDR2 YFSETQ. Trimming stripped 4 bases from V and 3 bases from J, with 14 bases between. The DNA of the CDR3 is TGCGCCAGCAGCGTGGATGGGGCCCTCAATCAGCCCCAGCATTTT. It translates to CASSVDGALNQPQHF.

V usage is TRBV6-5 and J usage is TRBJ1-2; D unclear. This CDR3 is 13 amino acids long. The V and J ends lost 5 bases and 3 bases respectively, with 10 bases between them. Per the germline V gene, CDR1 is MNHEY and CDR2 is SVGAGI. The CDR3 coding sequence is TGTGCCAGCAGTGAAGAGAGGTACTATGGCTACACCTTC. This gives the protein CASSEERYYGYTF.

The V gene is TRBV7-2, the J gene TRBJ2-7; TRBD2 is a possible D gene (5 bases). Germline V lookup: CDR1 SGHTA, CDR2 FQGNSA. V gave up 1 base and J gave up 0 bases, with 10 bases separating them. The CDR3 covers 15 residues. For the CDR3, the DNA is TGTGCCAGCAGCTTAGGGAGCGGAGTCTCCTACGAGCAGTACTTC. Translation gives CASSLGSGVSYEQYF.

This clone occurred a few times. The genes are TRBV30 and TRBJ2-3, with 9 bases matching TRBD2. CDR3 size: 16 residues. After removal of 2 bases from V and 1 base from J, the junction contained 7 bases not matched to a gene. Germline V gene lookup returns CDR1 GTSNPN and CDR2 SVGIG (reference sequence). The CDR3 nucleotides are TGTGCCTGGAGTAGGCTAGCGGGAATTCGCACAGATACGCAGTATTTT. It encodes CAWSRLAGIRTDTQYF.

DNA for the CDR3: TGTGCCAGCAGTTTCCAGTGGCGGGAGTGGGATGAAGAGACCCAGTACTTC. Its translation: CASSFQWREWDEETQYF. This chain connects TRBV28 to TRBJ2-5, with 7 bases aligning to TRBD2. Trimming cost V 3 bases and J 3 bases; bases outside gene matches: 13. The CDR3 runs 17 residues. The germline gives CDR1 MDHEN, CDR2 SYDVKM.

In its sample, this clone was seen a few times. This chain joins TRBV7-9 and TRBJ2-5, with TRBD1 matching 9 bases. This CDR3 has 14 amino acids. Germline CDR1 is SEHNR and CDR2 is FQNEAQ (reference sequence). V lost 5 bases to trimming and J lost 2 bases; unmatched junction nucleotides: 3. CDR3 residues: CASSQTGGQETQYF. CDR3 DNA: TGTGCCAGCAGCCAGACAGGGGGACAAGAGACCCAGTACTTC.

The chain carries TRBV30 and TRBJ2-1, with D maybe TRBD1 (6 bases). The V gene's germline CDR1 is GTSNPN and CDR2 SVGIG (reference sequence). Trimming removed 1 base at V and 13 bases at J, with 14 bases between. The CDR3 is 12 amino acids. Here the CDR3 reads CAWSGPGQIQFF. CDR3 bases: TGTGCCTGGAGTGGCCCCGGACAGATACAGTTCTTC.

This clone was counted between two and nine times. The rearrangement links TRBV5-5 to TRBJ1-1, with D tentatively TRBD1 (5 bases). There are 15 residues in the CDR3. CDR1 SGHKS and CDR2 YYEKEE come from the germline V gene (reference sequence). Trimming stripped 4 bases from V and 1 base from J, with 14 bases between. The CDR3 DNA sequence: TGTGCCAGCAGCCCCACCTCCGGGGGGAACACTGAAGCTTTCTTT. The encoded protein is CASSPTSGGNTEAFF.

This clone was found a few times. At the DNA level, this CDR3 is encoded by other sequences in the same sample as well. The chain recombines TRBV30 with TRBJ1-1, with a tentative D call TRBD1 (5 bases). With 0 bases removed from V and 5 bases from J, the gap between germline ends came to 7 bases. CDR1 GTSNPN and CDR2 SVGIG come from the germline V gene (reference sequence). The CDR3 has 12 amino acids. CDR3 sequence (DNA): TGTGCCTGGAGTGTACGGGGGACTGAAGCTTTCTTT. Translation gives CAWSVRGTEAFF.

V gene TRBV27 combines with J gene TRBJ1-1; 7 bases are a match to TRBD1. J was trimmed by 1 base and V by 10 bases; bases with no gene match: 3. The CDR3 has 12 residues. CDR1 is MNHEY, CDR2 SMNVEV, per germline (reference sequence). CDR3 sequence (DNA): TGTGCCACCGGGGACAGGAACACTGAAGCTTTCTTT. It yields the protein CATGDRNTEAFF.

The CDR3 DNA sequence: TGTGCCAGCAGCACCGGGACAGGGGTCTACGAGCAGTACTTC. It translates to CASSTGTGVYEQYF. The V and J genes are TRBV5-4 and TRBJ2-7; 10 bases match TRBD1. CDR3 length: 14 residues. Losses at the gene ends were 4 bases for V and 3 bases for J; bases not matched to a gene: 4. CDR1 and CDR2 from the germline V gene are SGHNT and YYREEE (reference sequence).

The chain employs TRBV28 and TRBJ2-7, with D possibly matching TRBD1 (5 bases). CDR1 is MDHEN and CDR2 is SYDVKM in the germline V gene. This CDR3 comprises 14 residues. V shed 7 bases and J shed 2 bases, with 15 bases lying between them. CDR3 sequence: CASTDRINTYEQYF. In DNA form, the CDR3 reads TGTGCCAGCACAGACAGAATTAACACCTACGAGCAGTACTTC. Based on the CDR3 plus reference TRBV28 and TRBJ2-7, the full variable domain is DVKVTQSSRYLVKRTGEKVFLECVQDMDHENMFWYRQDPGLGLRLIYFSYDVKMKEKGDIPEGYSVSREKKERFSLILESASTNQTSMYLCASTDRINTYEQYFGPGTRLTVT.

This clone was observed a handful of times. V and J are TRBV28 and TRBJ2-7, with D perhaps TRBD2 (6 bases). Germline CDR1 reads MDHEN; CDR2 reads SYDVKM. The V and J ends lost 3 bases and 2 bases respectively, with 8 bases between them. This CDR3 region has 13 residues. The CDR3 spells CASSLGGPYEQYF. DNA for the CDR3: TGTGCCAGCAGTTTGGGGGGACCCTACGAGCAGTACTTC.

This clone appeared a few times. The chain joins TRBV7-8 to TRBJ1-1, with unresolved D. Germline-derived CDR1 and CDR2 are SGHVS and FQNEAQ. The V gene lost 0 bases and the J gene lost 2 bases, with 16 bases spanning the gap. CDR3 size: 17 residues. CDR3 DNA sequence: TGTGCCAGCAGCTTAGCGATAGGTGGCCTGACTAACACTGAAGCTTTCTTT. Translation gives CASSLAIGGLTNTEAFF. Supplemented by reference TRBV7-8 and TRBJ1-1, the full variable domain reads GAGVSQSPRYKVAKRGQDVALRCDPISGHVSLFWYQQALGQGPEFLTYFQNEAQLDKSGLPSDRFFAERPEGSVSTLKIQRTQQEDSAVYLCASSLAIGGLTNTEAFFGQGTRLTVV.

This sequence joins TRBV25-1 and TRBJ2-3; 10 bases line up with TRBD2. Germline V lookup: CDR1 MGHDK, CDR2 SYGVNS. The CDR3 contains 14 residues. V shed 5 bases, J shed 5 bases, and the junction held 4 bases outside the gene matches. The CDR3 coding sequence is TGTGCCAGCAGTCTAGCGGGAGCGGGAGATACGCAGTATTTT. It translates to CASSLAGAGDTQYF.

This clone was observed a few times. The rearrangement links TRBV9 to TRBJ2-7; TRBD2 is a possible D gene (6 bases). V was cut by 1 base and J by 4 bases, with 18 bases left in between. Germline V gene lookup returns CDR1 SGDLS and CDR2 YYNGEE. The CDR3 consists of 16 residues. This CDR3 is CASSVIAEAAGYEQYF. The CDR3 coding sequence is TGTGCCAGCAGCGTAATAGCGGAGGCGGCGGGGTACGAGCAGTACTTC.

The CDR3 nucleotides read TGTGCCTGGGGGGGGTTGGGGATACAAGAGACCCAGTACTTC. It translates to CAWGGLGIQETQYF. The chain couples TRBV30 to TRBJ2-5; possible D gene TRBD2, 6 bases. The V end lost 5 bases, the J end lost 2 bases, and 15 bases lay between the germline ends. Germline assignment: CDR1 GTSNPN and CDR2 SVGIG (reference sequence). The CDR3 runs to 14 residues. The whole variable domain, remainder taken from reference TRBV30 and TRBJ2-5, is SQTIHQWPATLVQPVGSPLSLECTVEGTSNPNLYWYRQAAGRGLQLLFYSVGIGQISSEVPQNLSASRPQDRQFILSSKKLLLSDSGFYLCAWGGLGIQETQYFGPGTRLLVL.

This clone was recorded a few times. J is TRBJ2-6 and V is TRBV29-1; D possibly corresponds to TRBD1 (6 bases). This CDR3 has 17 amino acids. Germline V gives CDR1 SQVTM, CDR2 ANQGSEA. V lost 0 bases, J lost 0 bases, and 12 bases lay in between. CDR3 protein: CSVEEVQDSSGANVLTF. The CDR3 DNA follows: TGCAGCGTTGAAGAGGTGCAGGACAGCTCTGGGGCCAACGTCCTGACTTTC.

The chain links TRBV29-1 to TRBJ2-2; 10 bases align to TRBD1. V dropped 7 bases and J dropped 7; count of bases not matched to a gene: 6. The CDR3 runs 13 residues. CDR1 SQVTM and CDR2 ANQGSEA come from the germline V gene. The chain's CDR3 is CSALTGGGGELFF. In DNA form, the CDR3 reads TGCAGCGCTTTGACAGGGGGCGGCGGGGAGCTGTTTTTT.

The chain joins TRBV7-9 to TRBJ1-2, with D perhaps matching TRBD1 (5 bases). CDR3 length: 15 amino acids. Trimming left V 2 bases short and J 0 bases short, with 10 bases between. Germline values: CDR1 SEHNR, CDR2 FQNEAQ (reference sequence). The CDR3 here is CASSLTDSSNYGYTF. The DNA for the CDR3 is TGTGCCAGCAGCTTAACCGACAGTTCTAACTATGGCTACACCTTC. The full variable domain, completed using reference TRBV7-9 and TRBJ1-2, is DTGVSQNPRHKITKRGQNVTFRCDPISEHNRLYWYRQTLGQGPEFLTYFQNEAQLEKSRLLSDRFSAERPKGSFSTLEIQRTEQGDSAMYLCASSLTDSSNYGYTFGSGTRLTVV.

Details on this clone: At the DNA level, this CDR3 is encoded by other sequences in the same sample as well. This chain's CDR3 is CASSLAGNQETQYF. In nucleotides, the CDR3 is TGCGCCAGCAGCTTAGCAGGAAACCAAGAGACCCAGTACTTC. The rearrangement links TRBV5-1 to TRBJ2-5; unclear D gene. V was pared by 2 bases and J by 0 bases, with 8 bases between. Per germline, CDR1 SGHRS and CDR2 YFSETQ. The CDR3 contains 14 residues. Variable domain in full (rest from reference TRBV5-1 and TRBJ2-5): KAGVTQTPRYLIKTRGQQVTLSCSPISGHRSVSWYQQTPGQGLQFLFEYFSETQRNKGNFPGRFSGRQFSNSRSEMNVSTLELGDSALYLCASSLAGNQETQYFGPGTRLLVL.

The chain has TRBV18 and TRBJ2-4, with 7 bases that match TRBD2. Germline V lookup: CDR1 KGHSH, CDR2 LQKENI. After removal of 6 bases from V and 6 bases from J, the junction contained 8 bases not matched to a gene. There are 14 residues in the CDR3. CDR3 residues: CASSAGAGGNIQYF. CDR3 sequence (DNA): TGTGCCAGCTCTGCGGGAGCTGGGGGAAACATTCAGTACTTC.

This sequence joins TRBV7-9 and TRBJ2-1, with D unclear. The germline V gene has CDR1 SEHNR and CDR2 FQNEAQ (reference sequence). V was trimmed by 4 bases and J by 0 bases, leaving 13 bases between them. The CDR3 is 16 residues long. CDR3 in DNA: TGTGCCAGCAGCTCCCCCCGTAGGAGCTCCTACAATGAGCAGTTCTTC. Amino acid sequence: CASSSPRRSSYNEQFF.